This T cell receptor beta chain stems from a study of blood T cell repertoires in COVID-19 (dated by TCRdb to 2018 to 2020). At the level of the whole study: Samples covering the acute and convalescent phases of COVID-19 were provided by collaborators in the United States, Italy and Spain. The sample metadata nearly always contained a de-identified subject ID, COVID-19 status, age in years and sex. The material from the prospective study consisted of cDNA or gDNA derived from T cells, B-cell-depleted T cells, or PBMCs. The samples were drawn from two sources: the first 160 participants of the ongoing ImmuneRACE study, and 1,254 subjects contributed by 6 global collaborators. Where available, HLA class I and class II types were taken from metadata supplied by the sample provider and were not determined by assay-based typing. Deeply sampled blood TCRbeta repertoires from subjects exposed to, actively infected with, or recovered from COVID-19 were included in the dataset. A freely available public database, intended as a resource for researchers studying the immune response to SARS-CoV-2, is where the repertoires were released. What the authors observed across the whole study: The amount of clinical and demographic metadata varied by source and participant and was provided uncurated.

The germline V gene provides CDR1 SGHRS and CDR2 YFSETQ. The CDR3 covers 17 residues, taking in both the cysteine and the phenylalanine. The only DNA kept is the CDR3, 51 bases in frame from the first base. V has 2 bases trimmed and J has 5 bases trimmed; junction bases matching no gene number 9. Worth noting for this clone: This clone's antigen is unknown. The record has no base qualities; no much larger clone is one base away.

Each collaborating institution followed its own protocols to collect whole blood in K2EDTA tubes. For TCRbeta analysis, collaborators shipped samples as frozen whole blood, isolated PBMCs, or DNA extracted from either of those sample types. TCRbeta CDR3 regions were amplified from genomic DNA using the immunoSEQ Assay, a bias-controlled multiplex PCR. As for the original processing: The number of nucleated cells in each sample was estimated by amplification of reference gene primers within the assay. To quantify the absolute abundance of each unique TCRbeta CDR3 rearrangement, sequence reads were collapsed and filtered. For each sample, productive Simpson clonality was calculated as the square root of Simpson's diversity index over productive rearrangements. The clones in this table, taken by TCRdb from immuneACCESS, are in-frame only. Not every clone is retained; where verified, under half of the shortfall comes from an unresolved V gene, and the cause of the rest is unknown. That table supplies the V and J calls and clone size; D and trimming were determined from the DNA. This sample has approximately 230,000 clones in its table, and about 85% of those were observed once. The ten top clones hold around 3% of the sample.

The specimen was peripheral blood. Recombination joined TRBV5-1 with TRBJ2-2, with 10 bases matching TRBD2. The TCR was taken from a man aged 18 to 29 with active or convalescent COVID-19. The DNA sequence follows: TGCGCCAGCAGCTTCGCCCTAGCGGGAGTAAAAACCGGGGAGCTGTTTTTT. Its amino acids are CASSFALAGVKTGELFF.